The 4 T cell receptor beta chains given below trace back to one sample, sequenced in a study of regulatory T cells in long-lasting Graves disease. Indicated time point: newly diagnosed GD, antithyroid drugs for less than 3 months. After RNA was extracted from PBMCs, the TCR library was made from it. Arm-PCR with iRepertoire HTBI primers amplified the CDR3 regions for these TCR beta libraries. TCRdb used MiXCR to reprocess the multiplex PCR reads, holding one entry per CDR3 protein. The table records 400,000 to 500,000 distinct CDR3 sequences, about 15% of them present only once. These same records also appear under a second study, on T cells in Graves' hyperthyroidism and ophthalmopathy.

Sequencing used peripheral blood mononuclear cells (PBMCs), obtained at new diagnosis, from a patient treated with antithyroid drugs. These receptors came from a woman in her 30s with Graves disease.

This clonotype was observed at least ten times. The chain links TRBV10-1 to TRBJ1-1; D remains unclear. The CDR3 is 14 amino acids. Trimming pared 5 bases from V and 1 base from J, leaving 11 bases between. The V gene's germline CDR1 is WNHNN and CDR2 SYGVQD (reference sequence). This chain's CDR3 is CASSPTPTNTEAFF. CDR3 DNA: TGCGCCAGCAGTCCGACACCGACGAACACTGAAGCTTTCTTT.

This clonotype was observed many times. The chain joins TRBV18 to TRBJ1-1, with TRBD1 identical over 10 bases. The CDR3 extends over 14 amino acids. The ends lost 6 bases at V and 6 bases at J; junction bases unmatched: 7. Germline CDR1 and CDR2: KGHSH and LQKENI. The CDR3 DNA reads TGTGCCAGCTCCGGGACAGGGGAGCGTCCTGAAGCTTTCTTT. It codes for CASSGTGERPEAFF.

This clonotype was detected ten times or more. This chain uses TRBV28 with TRBJ2-1, with 9 bases identical to TRBD2. Per germline, CDR1 MDHEN and CDR2 SYDVKM. The CDR3 totals 15 residues. Trimming cost V 6 bases and J 10 bases; bases outside gene matches: 13. The CDR3 DNA follows: TGTGCCAGCAGCCGTGCTAGCGGGGTCTTTGTGGAGCAGTTCTTC. Its protein is CASSRASGVFVEQFF.

This clonotype has ten or more counts. This sequence joins TRBV28 and TRBJ1-5; D is unclear. Deletions cut 7 bases from V and 0 bases from J, with 10 bases between. The germline gives CDR1 MDHEN, CDR2 SYDVKM. CDR3 length: 14 residues. CDR3 protein: CASKGYYSNQPQHF. As DNA, the CDR3 is TGTGCCAGCAAAGGTTACTATAGCAATCAGCCCCAGCATTTT.